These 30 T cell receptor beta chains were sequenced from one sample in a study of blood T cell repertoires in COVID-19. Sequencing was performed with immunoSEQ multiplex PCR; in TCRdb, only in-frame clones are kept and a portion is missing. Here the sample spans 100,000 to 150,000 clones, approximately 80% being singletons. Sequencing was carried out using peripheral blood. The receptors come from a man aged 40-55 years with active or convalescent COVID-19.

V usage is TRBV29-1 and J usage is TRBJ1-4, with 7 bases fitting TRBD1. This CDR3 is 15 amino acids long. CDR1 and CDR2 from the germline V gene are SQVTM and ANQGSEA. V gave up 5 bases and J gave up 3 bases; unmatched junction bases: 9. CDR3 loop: CSVTGGTESNEKLFF. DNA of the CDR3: TGCAGCGTTACTGGTGGGACAGAATCTAATGAAAAACTGTTTTTT.

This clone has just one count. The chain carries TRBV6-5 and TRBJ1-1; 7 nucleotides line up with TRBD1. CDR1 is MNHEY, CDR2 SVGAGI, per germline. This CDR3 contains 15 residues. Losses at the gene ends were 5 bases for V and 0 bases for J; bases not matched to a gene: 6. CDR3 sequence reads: CASSPWGQLNTEAFF. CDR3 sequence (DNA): TGTGCCAGCAGTCCCTGGGGACAGTTGAACACTGAAGCTTTCTTT.

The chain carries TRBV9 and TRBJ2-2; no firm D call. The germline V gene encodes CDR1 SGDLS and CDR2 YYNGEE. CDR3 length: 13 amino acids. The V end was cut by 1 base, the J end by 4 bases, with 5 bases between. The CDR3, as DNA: TGTGCCAGCAGCGTATCGCGCACCGGGGAGCTGTTTTTT. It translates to CASSVSRTGELFF. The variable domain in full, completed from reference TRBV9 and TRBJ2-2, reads DSGVTQTPKHLITATGQRVTLRCSPRSGDLSVYWYQQSLDQGLQFLIQYYNGEERAKGNILERFSAQQFPDLHSELNLSSLELGDSALYFCASSVSRTGELFFGEGSRLTVL.

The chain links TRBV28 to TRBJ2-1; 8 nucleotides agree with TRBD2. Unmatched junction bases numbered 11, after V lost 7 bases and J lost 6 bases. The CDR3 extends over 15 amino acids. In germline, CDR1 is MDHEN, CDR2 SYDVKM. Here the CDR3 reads CASTGGAGFGNEQFF. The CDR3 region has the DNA TGTGCCAGCACCGGGGGGGCCGGGTTCGGCAATGAGCAGTTCTTC.

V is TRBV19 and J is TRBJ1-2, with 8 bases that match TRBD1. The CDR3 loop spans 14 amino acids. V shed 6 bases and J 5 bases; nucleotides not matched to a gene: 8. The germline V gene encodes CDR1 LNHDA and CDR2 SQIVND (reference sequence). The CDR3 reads CASRADREVYGYTF. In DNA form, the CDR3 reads TGTGCCAGTAGGGCGGACAGGGAGGTATATGGCTACACCTTC.

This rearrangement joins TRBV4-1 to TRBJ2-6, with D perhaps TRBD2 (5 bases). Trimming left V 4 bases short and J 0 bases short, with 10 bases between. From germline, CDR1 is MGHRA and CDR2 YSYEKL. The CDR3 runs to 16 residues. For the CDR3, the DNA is TGCGCCAGCAGCCTCGAGGGTCACTCTGGGGCCAACGTCCTGACTTTC. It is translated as CASSLEGHSGANVLTF.

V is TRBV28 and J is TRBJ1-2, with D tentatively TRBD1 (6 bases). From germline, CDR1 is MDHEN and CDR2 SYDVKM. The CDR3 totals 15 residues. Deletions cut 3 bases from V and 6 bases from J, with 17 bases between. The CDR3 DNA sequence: TGTGCCAGCAGTTTGGGGGGGCTATTCTATGATGGCTACACCTTC. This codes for CASSLGGLFYDGYTF.

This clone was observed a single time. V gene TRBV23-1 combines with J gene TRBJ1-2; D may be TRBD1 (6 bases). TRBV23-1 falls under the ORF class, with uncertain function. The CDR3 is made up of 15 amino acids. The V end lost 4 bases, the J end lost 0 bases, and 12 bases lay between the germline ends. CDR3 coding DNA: TGCGCCAGCAGTCGACCGGGACACTCTAACTATGGCTACACCTTC. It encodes CASSRPGHSNYGYTF.

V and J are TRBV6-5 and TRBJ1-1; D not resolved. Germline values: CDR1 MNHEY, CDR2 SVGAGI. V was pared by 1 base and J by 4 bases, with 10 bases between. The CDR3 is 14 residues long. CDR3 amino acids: CASSYFGEPTEAFF. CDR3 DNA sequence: TGTGCCAGCAGTTACTTCGGTGAACCCACTGAAGCTTTCTTT.

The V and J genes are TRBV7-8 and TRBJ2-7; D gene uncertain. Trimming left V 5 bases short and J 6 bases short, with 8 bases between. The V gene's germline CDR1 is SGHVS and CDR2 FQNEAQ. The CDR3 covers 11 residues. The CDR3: CASSQLAEQYF. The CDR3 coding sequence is TGTGCCAGCAGCCAACTCGCCGAGCAGTACTTC.

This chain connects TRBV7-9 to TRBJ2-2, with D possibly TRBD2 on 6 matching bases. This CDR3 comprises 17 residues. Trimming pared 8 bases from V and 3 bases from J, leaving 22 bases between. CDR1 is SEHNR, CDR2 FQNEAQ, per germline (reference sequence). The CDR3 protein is CASPVLFGGTDTGELFF. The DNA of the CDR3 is TGTGCCAGCCCAGTATTATTCGGGGGTACGGACACCGGGGAGCTGTTTTTT.

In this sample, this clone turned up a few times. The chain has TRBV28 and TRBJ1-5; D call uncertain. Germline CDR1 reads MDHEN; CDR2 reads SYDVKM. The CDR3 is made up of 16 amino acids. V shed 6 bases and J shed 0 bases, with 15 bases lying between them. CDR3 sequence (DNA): TGTGCCAGCAGGATCTTACAGATTTATAGCAATCAGCCCCAGCATTTT. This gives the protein CASRILQIYSNQPQHF.

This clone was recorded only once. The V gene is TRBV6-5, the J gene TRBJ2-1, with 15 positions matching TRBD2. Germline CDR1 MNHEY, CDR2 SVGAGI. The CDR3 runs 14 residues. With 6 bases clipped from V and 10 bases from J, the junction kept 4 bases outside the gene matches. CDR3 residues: CASRRTSGRVEQFF. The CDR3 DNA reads TGTGCCAGCAGAAGGACTAGCGGGAGGGTCGAGCAGTTCTTC.

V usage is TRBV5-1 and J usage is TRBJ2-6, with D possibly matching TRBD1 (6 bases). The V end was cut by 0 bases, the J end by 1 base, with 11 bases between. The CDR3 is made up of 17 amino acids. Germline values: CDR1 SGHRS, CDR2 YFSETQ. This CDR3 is CASSLDGRGSGANVLTF. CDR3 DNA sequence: TGCGCCAGCAGCTTGGACGGCAGGGGATCTGGGGCCAACGTCCTGACTTTC.

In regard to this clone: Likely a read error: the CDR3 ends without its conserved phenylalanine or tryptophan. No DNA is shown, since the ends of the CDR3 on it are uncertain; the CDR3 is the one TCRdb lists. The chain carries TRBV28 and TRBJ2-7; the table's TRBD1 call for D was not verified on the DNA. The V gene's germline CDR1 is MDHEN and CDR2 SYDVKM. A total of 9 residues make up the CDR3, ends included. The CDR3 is CASSLGQGA.

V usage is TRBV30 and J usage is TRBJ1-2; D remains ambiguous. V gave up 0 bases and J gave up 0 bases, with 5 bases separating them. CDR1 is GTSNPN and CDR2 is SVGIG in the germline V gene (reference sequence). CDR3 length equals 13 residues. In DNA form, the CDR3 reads TGTGCCTGGAGTGTAATCGCTAACTATGGCTACACCTTC. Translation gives CAWSVIANYGYTF. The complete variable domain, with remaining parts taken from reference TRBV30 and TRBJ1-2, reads SQTIHQWPATLVQPVGSPLSLECTVEGTSNPNLYWYRQAAGRGLQLLFYSVGIGQISSEVPQNLSASRPQDRQFILSSKKLLLSDSGFYLCAWSVIANYGYTFGSGTRLTVV.

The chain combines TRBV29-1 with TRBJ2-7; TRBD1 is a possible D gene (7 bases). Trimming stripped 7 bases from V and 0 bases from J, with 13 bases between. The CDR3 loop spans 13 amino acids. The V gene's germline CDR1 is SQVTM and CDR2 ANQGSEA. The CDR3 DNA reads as TGCAGCGCCAGGGGGGTCACCTCCTACGAGCAGTACTTC. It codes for CSARGVTSYEQYF.

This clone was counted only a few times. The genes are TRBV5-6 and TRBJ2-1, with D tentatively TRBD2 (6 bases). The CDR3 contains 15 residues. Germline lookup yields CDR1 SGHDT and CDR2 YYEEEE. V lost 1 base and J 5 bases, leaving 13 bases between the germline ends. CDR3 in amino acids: CASSLPGTSHNEQFF. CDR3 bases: TGTGCCAGCAGCTTGCCCGGGACTTCACACAATGAGCAGTTCTTC.

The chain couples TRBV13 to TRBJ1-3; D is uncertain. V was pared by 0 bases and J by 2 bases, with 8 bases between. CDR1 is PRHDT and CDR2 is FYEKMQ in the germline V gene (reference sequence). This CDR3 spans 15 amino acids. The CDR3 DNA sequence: TGTGCCAGCAGCTTAGGCACCTACCCTGGAAACACCATATATTTT. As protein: CASSLGTYPGNTIYF.

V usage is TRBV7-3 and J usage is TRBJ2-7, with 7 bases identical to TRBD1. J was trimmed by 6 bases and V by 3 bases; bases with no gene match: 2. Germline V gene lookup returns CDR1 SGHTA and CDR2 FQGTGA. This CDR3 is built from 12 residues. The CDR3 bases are TGTGCCAGCAGCTTCCCAGGGGGCGAGCAGTACTTC. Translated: CASSFPGGEQYF.

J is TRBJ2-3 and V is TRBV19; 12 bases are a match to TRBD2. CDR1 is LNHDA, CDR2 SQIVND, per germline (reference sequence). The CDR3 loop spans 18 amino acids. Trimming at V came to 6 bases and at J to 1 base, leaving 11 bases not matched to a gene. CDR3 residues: CASSKKASGGAGTDTQYF. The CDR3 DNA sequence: TGTGCCAGTAGCAAGAAGGCTAGCGGGGGGGCCGGCACAGATACGCAGTATTTT.

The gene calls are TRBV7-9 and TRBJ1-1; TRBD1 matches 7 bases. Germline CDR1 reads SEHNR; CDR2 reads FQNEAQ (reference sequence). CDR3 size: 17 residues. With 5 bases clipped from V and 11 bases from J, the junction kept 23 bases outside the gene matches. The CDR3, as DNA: TGTGCCAGCAGCCTACTAACCCCGACAGGGAGACCCGCTAGGGCTTTCTTT. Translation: CASSLLTPTGRPARAFF. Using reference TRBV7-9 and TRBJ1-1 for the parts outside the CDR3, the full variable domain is DTGVSQNPRHKITKRGQNVTFRCDPISEHNRLYWYRQTLGQGPEFLTYFQNEAQLEKSRLLSDRFSAERPKGSFSTLEIQRTEQGDSAMYLCASSLLTPTGRPARAFFGQGTRLTVV.

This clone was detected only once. CDR3 sequence (DNA): TGTGCCAGCAGTTACCCCGGGGGGATGGAGCAGTACTTC. This encodes CASSYPGGMEQYF. The V and J genes are TRBV6-5 and TRBJ2-7; 7 bases agree with TRBD2. Trimming removed 2 bases from V and 7 bases from J; junction bases left unmatched: 5. The CDR3 extends over 13 amino acids. CDR1 is MNHEY and CDR2 is SVGAGI in the germline V gene.

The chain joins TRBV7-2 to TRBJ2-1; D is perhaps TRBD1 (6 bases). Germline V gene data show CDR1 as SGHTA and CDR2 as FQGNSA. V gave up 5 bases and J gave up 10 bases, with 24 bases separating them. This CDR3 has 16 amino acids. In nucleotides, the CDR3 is TGTGCCAGCAGCCAGGATTCCGGGACAACTATTGGGGAGCAGTTCTTC. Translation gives CASSQDSGTTIGEQFF.

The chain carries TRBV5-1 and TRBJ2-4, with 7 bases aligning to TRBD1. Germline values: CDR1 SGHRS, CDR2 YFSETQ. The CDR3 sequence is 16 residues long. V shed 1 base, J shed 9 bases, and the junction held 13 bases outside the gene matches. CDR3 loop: CASSLLTGPSGGIQYF. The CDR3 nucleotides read TGCGCCAGCAGCTTGTTGACAGGGCCGTCAGGCGGCATTCAGTACTTC.

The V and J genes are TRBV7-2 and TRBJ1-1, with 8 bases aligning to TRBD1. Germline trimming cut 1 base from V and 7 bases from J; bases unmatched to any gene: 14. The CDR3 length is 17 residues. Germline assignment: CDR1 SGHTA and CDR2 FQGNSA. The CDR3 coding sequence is TGTGCCAGCAGCTTAGGGTTCGGGACAGGTCGGTCGGGTGAAGCTTTCTTT. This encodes CASSLGFGTGRSGEAFF. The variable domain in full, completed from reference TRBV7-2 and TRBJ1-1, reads GAGVSQSPSNKVTEKGKDVELRCDPISGHTALYWYRQSLGQGLEFLIYFQGNSAPDKSGLPSDRFSAERTGGSVSTLTIQRTQQEDSAVYLCASSLGFGTGRSGEAFFGQGTRLTVV.

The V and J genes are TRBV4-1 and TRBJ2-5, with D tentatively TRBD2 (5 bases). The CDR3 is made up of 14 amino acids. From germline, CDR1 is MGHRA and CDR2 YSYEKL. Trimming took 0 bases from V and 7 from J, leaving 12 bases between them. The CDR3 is CASSQDATRGTQYF. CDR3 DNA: TGCGCCAGCAGCCAAGACGCGACTCGGGGGACCCAGTACTTC.

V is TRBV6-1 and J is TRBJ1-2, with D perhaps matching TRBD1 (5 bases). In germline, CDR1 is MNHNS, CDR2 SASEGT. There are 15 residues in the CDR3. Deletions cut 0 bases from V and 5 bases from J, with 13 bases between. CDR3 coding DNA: TGTGCCAGCAGTGAAGCGGTCGGGGGAGGGTATGGCTACACCTTC. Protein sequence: CASSEAVGGGYGYTF.

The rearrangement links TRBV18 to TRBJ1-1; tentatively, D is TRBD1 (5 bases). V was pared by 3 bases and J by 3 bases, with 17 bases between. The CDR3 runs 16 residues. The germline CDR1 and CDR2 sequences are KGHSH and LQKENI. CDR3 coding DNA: TGTGCCAGCTCACCTTGGGCCGACAGTAGGTACACTGAAGCTTTCTTT. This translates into CASSPWADSRYTEAFF.

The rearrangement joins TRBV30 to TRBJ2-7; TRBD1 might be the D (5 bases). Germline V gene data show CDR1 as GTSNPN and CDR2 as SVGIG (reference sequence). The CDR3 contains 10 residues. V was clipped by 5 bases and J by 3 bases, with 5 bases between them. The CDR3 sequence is CAWGHYEQYF. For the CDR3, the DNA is TGTGCCTGGGGACACTACGAGCAGTACTTC.